The present entry profiles one T cell receptor beta chain with its context. Its antigen is still unknown. Here immunoSEQ multiplex PCR was the method, and the copy in TCRdb shows in-frame clones only, minus some. The data show about 130,000 clones, 85% to 90% seen once. The sample is drawn from a study of T cell responses to AZD1222 COVID-19 vaccine. Study results and limitations: Sampling that yielded the repertoires occurred only after the peak T cell response. Reports indicate that nearly half of spike-specific TCRs are directed at unmutated variant regions.

This CDR3 region has 12 residues. V lost 2 bases and J lost 7, with 8 bases in between. The V gene's germline CDR1 is LGHDT and CDR2 YNNKEL (reference sequence). The chain uses TRBV3-1 (or the pseudogene TRBV3-2) and TRBJ1-2, with D unclear. The TCR was taken from an adult in good health. Material: peripheral blood, obtained on day 0 of AZD1222 vaccination. This chain's CDR3 is CASSQNEGGYTF. In DNA, the CDR3 is TGTGCCAGCAGCCAAAACGAGGGTGGCTACACCTTC.